These T cell receptor beta chains were read from a single sample in a study of blood T cell repertoires in COVID-19. The table came from immunoSEQ multiplex PCR; TCRdb's copy has only in-frame clones and leaves some out. Here the sample spans a few hundred thousand clones, about 83% being singletons. The sequenced sample consisted of peripheral blood. All receptors derive from a man aged 30 to 39 who had recovered from COVID-19. CDR3s include the opening cysteine and the closing phenylalanine or tryptophan. A D gene is named only where the DNA matches it firmly. Size tells how often a clone was seen (once, few, many) or the class of an expanded clone, and some rows leave it out.

D,size,J,V,CDR3,DNA
TRBD1,NA,TRBJ1-1,TRBV6-2/TRBV6-3,CASSYFTGDAEAFF,TGTGCCAGCAGTTACTTTACAGGGGACGCCGAAGCTTTCTTT
TRBD2,NA,TRBJ2-5,TRBV2,CASKLGLAAQETQYF,TGTGCCAGCAAGTTGGGACTAGCGGCTCAAGAGACCCAGTACTTC
NA,NA,TRBJ2-5,TRBV2,CASSEAGGLYQTQYF,TGTGCCAGCAGTGAAGCGGGGGGGCTATACCAGACCCAGTACTTC
NA,few,TRBJ2-7,TRBV19,CASSTFRGYSYEQYF,TGTGCCAGTAGTACATTCAGGGGCTACTCCTACGAGCAGTACTTC
NA,once,TRBJ1-4,TRBV4-1,CASSQAVTNEKLFF,TGCGCCAGCAGCCAGGCAGTAACTAATGAAAAACTGTTTTTT
TRBD2,NA,TRBJ2-7,TRBV3-1/TRBV3-2,CASSQGLAVEQYF,TGTGCCAGCAGCCAAGGGCTAGCGGTTGAGCAGTACTTC
NA,NA,TRBJ2-3,TRBV6-5,CASSQLDTQYF,TGTGCCAGCAGTCAGTTAGATACGCAGTATTTT
TRBD1,NA,TRBJ2-7,TRBV6-5,CASSNRGSYEQYF,TGTGCCAGCAGCAACAGGGGTTCCTACGAGCAGTACTTC
NA,NA,TRBJ1-2,TRBV29-1,CSVEERLQAYGYTF,TGCAGCGTGGAAGAACGTCTCCAAGCCTATGGCTACACCTTC
TRBD1,many,TRBJ1-6,TRBV19,CATSDRENSPLHF,TGTGCCACCTCGGACAGGGAGAATTCACCCCTCCACTTT
TRBD1,NA,TRBJ2-2,TRBV7-3,CASSLFSSTGSPGELFF,TGTGCCAGCAGCTTGTTTAGTTCGACAGGGTCACCCGGGGAGCTGTTTTTT
TRBD1,NA,TRBJ1-1,TRBV7-3,CASSLTDRGLDIMNTEAFF,TGTGCCAGCAGCTTAACGGACAGGGGGCTAGACATCATGAACACTGAAGCTTTCTTT
NA,NA,TRBJ1-5,TRBV6-5,CTSRGTGYSNQPQHF,TGTACCAGCAGGGGCACAGGATATAGCAATCAGCCCCAGCATTTT
NA,NA,TRBJ1-1,TRBV27,CASTPGTGLNTEAFF,TGTGCCAGCACCCCCGGAACAGGCCTGAACACTGAAGCTTTCTTT
TRBD2,NA,TRBJ2-3,TRBV4-2,CASSQEDRPSGDLSTDTQYF,TGTGCCAGCAGCCAAGAAGACAGGCCTAGCGGGGACCTAAGCACAGATACGCAGTATTTT
NA,NA,TRBJ2-7,TRBV7-9,CASSPSYEQYF,TGTGCCAGCAGCCCGTCTTACGAGCAGTACTTC
NA,NA,TRBJ1-2,TRBV7-9,CANSGGPPGYTF,TGTGCCAACTCCGGGGGGCCGCCGGGCTACACCTTC
TRBD1,NA,TRBJ1-2,TRBV2,CASSRTGTNYGYTF,TGTGCCAGCAGTCGGACAGGTACTAACTATGGCTACACCTTC
NA,NA,TRBJ2-3,TRBV29-1,CSVEGGAWGTDTQYF,TGCAGCGTTGAAGGCGGGGCTTGGGGCACAGATACGCAGTATTTT
NA,once,TRBJ2-3,TRBV7-3,CASSPTGWSADTQYF,TGTGCCAGCAGCCCCACAGGGTGGAGTGCGGATACGCAGTATTTT
NA,NA,TRBJ1-2,TRBV14,CASSPSRLNNYGYTF,TGTGCCAGCAGCCCCTCCCGACTGAATAACTATGGCTACACCTTC
TRBD1,NA,TRBJ1-2,TRBV5-1,CASSLEVGQGSVYGYTF,TGCGCCAGCAGCTTGGAAGTGGGACAGGGTTCTGTATATGGCTACACCTTC
NA,NA,TRBJ1-2,TRBV6-5,CASSYGDPGGQDGYTF,TGTGCCAGCAGTTACGGGGACCCGGGGGGCCAAGATGGCTACACCTTC
NA,NA,TRBJ1-1,TRBV7-9,CASSHLTGTTRRLNTEAFF,TGTGCCAGCAGCCATCTCACCGGGACAACGCGTCGGCTGAACACTGAAGCTTTCTTT
NA,once,TRBJ1-2,TRBV3-1/TRBV3-2,CASSYLAGLEGYTF,TGTGCCAGCAGCTACTTGGCGGGTTTAGAGGGCTACACCTTC
TRBD2,NA,TRBJ2-1,TRBV7-9,CASSQYTAGRNEQFF,TGTGCCAGCAGCCAGTATACAGCGGGGAGGAATGAGCAGTTCTTC
TRBD2,NA,TRBJ2-3,TRBV6-2/TRBV6-3,CASSLAGGLDTQYF,TGTGCCAGCAGCCTTGCGGGGGGCTTGGATACGCAGTATTTT
TRBD1,NA,TRBJ1-2,TRBV5-1,CASSLRTGEGYTF,TGCGCCAGCAGCCTACGGACAGGGGAAGGCTACACCTTC
NA,NA,TRBJ1-2,TRBV11-2,CASSDRGAGYGYTF,TGTGCCAGCAGCGACCGCGGGGCGGGCTATGGCTACACCTTC
NA,NA,TRBJ2-1,TRBV12-5,CASGSGSYNEQFF,TGTGCTAGTGGCTCAGGTTCCTACAATGAGCAGTTCTTC
TRBD1,once,TRBJ2-7,TRBV5-1,CASSLKPQGASYEQYF,TGCGCCAGCAGCTTGAAACCGCAGGGGGCCAGCTACGAGCAGTACTTC
NA,NA,TRBJ1-5,TRBV12-5,CASGLSQVNVQPQHF,TGTGCTAGTGGTTTGTCCCAGGTGAATGTTCAGCCCCAGCATTTT
NA,NA,TRBJ1-2,TRBV4-1,CASSQNSGVGGYTF,TGCGCCAGCAGCCAGAACTCCGGAGTTGGTGGCTACACCTTC
TRBD2,NA,TRBJ2-1,TRBV6-5,CASRTSGGWNEQFF,TGTGCCAGCAGGACTAGCGGGGGGTGGAATGAGCAGTTCTTC
TRBD2,NA,TRBJ2-1,TRBV15,CATSRDRLAGNEQFF,TGTGCCACCAGCAGAGATCGCCTAGCGGGCAATGAGCAGTTCTTC
NA,NA,TRBJ1-4,TRBV9,CASSFQGSPNEKLFF,TGTGCCAGCAGCTTCCAGGGGAGCCCTAATGAAAAACTGTTTTTT
NA,NA,TRBJ2-1,TRBV7-3,CASSLIRGNEQFF,TGTGCCAGCAGCTTAATCCGGGGGAATGAGCAGTTCTTC
TRBD2,once,TRBJ2-1,TRBV5-1,CASSTTRGYNEQFF,TGCGCCAGCAGCACGACGCGGGGGTACAATGAGCAGTTCTTC
TRBD1,NA,TRBJ1-1,TRBV10-3,CAISAGQGAFRAFF,TGTGCCATCAGTGCGGGACAGGGGGCATTCAGGGCTTTCTTT
NA,NA,TRBJ2-3,TRBV29-1,CSVHRTDTQYF,TGCAGCGTACACCGCACAGATACGCAGTATTTT
TRBD1,NA,TRBJ2-7,TRBV5-1,CASSLGTGGHEQYF,TGCGCCAGCAGCTTGGGGACAGGGGGCCACGAGCAGTACTTC
NA,NA,TRBJ1-6,TRBV12-3/TRBV12-4,CASSLERSPLHF,TGTGCCAGCAGTTTGGAGCGCTCACCCCTCCACTTT
TRBD1,NA,TRBJ1-1,TRBV11-2,CASSLVGTGSTEAFF,TGTGCCAGCAGCTTAGTTGGGACAGGGAGCACTGAAGCTTTCTTT
NA,NA,TRBJ1-2,TRBV18,CASSPRTTTDTRIYGYTF,TGTGCCAGCTCACCCCGGACGACCACGGACACCAGGATTTATGGCTACACCTTC